Sequencing of this TCR beta chain was carried out in a study of blood T cell repertoires in COVID-19. Study context: Samples taken during acute and convalescent COVID-19 were collected in the United States, Italy and Spain. From T cells, B-cell-depleted T cells, or PBMCs came the material, which was cDNA or gDNA.

Germline V gene data show CDR1 as SSHAT and CDR2 as FNYEAQ (reference sequence). This CDR3 is built from 13 residues. Trimming removed 4 bases at V and 6 bases at J, with 11 bases between. Participants were aged 18 to 89 years from approximately 24 US areas. Methods used by the authors: Reference gene primer amplification gave nucleated cell count estimates. TCRdb's copy holds only in-frame clones and misses some; the assay was immunoSEQ multiplex PCR. V, J and clone size were drawn from that table, and D and trimming were deduced from the DNA. The sample consists of about 190,000 clones, roughly 86% of them appearing once.

Sequences were obtained from PBMCs or T cells enriched from blood (not recorded which). This chain links TRBV7-7 with TRBJ2-3, with D possibly matching TRBD2 (6 bases). The receptor was isolated from a woman between 35 and 50 years old in a cohort exposed to, infected with or recovered from COVID-19 (not recorded which). CDR3 nucleotide sequence: TGTGCCAGCAGCTCGGGACTCGAGGATACGCAGTATTTT. Translated, it gives CASSSGLEDTQYF.